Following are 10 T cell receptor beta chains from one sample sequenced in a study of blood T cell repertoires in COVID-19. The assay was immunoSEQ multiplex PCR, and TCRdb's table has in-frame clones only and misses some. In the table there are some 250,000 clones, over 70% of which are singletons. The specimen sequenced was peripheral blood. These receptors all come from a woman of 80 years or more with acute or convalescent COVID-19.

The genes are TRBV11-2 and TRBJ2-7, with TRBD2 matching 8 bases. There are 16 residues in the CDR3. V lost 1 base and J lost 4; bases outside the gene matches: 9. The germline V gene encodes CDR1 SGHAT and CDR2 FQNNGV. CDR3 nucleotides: TGTGCCAGCAGCTTAGGGTCTGCTAGCGGGTGGTACGAGCAGTACTTC. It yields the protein CASSLGSASGWYEQYF. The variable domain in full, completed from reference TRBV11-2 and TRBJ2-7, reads EAGVAQSPRYKIIEKRQSVAFWCNPISGHATLYWYQQILGQGPKLLIQFQNNGVVDDSQLPKDRFSAERLKGVDSTLKIQPAKLEDSAVYLCASSLGSASGWYEQYFGPGTRLTVT.

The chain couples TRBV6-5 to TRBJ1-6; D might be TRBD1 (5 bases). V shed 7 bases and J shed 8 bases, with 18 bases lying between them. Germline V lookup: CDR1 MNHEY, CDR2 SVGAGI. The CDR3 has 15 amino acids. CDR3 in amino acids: CASTNRSPKDSPLHF. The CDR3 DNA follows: TGTGCCAGCACAAACAGGTCTCCAAAGGATTCACCCCTCCACTTT.

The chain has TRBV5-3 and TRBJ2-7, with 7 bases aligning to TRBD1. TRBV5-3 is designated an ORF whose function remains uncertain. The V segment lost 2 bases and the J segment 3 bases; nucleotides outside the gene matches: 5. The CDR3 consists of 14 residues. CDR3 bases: TGTGCCAGAAGCTTTGGGGACAGTGGCTACGAGCAGTACTTC. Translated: CARSFGDSGYEQYF.

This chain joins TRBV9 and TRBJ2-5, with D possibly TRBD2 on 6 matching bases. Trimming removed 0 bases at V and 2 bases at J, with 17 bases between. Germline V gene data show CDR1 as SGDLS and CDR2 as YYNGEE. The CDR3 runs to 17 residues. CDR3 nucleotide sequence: TGTGCCAGCAGCGTAGGGGGAATAGGGGCGGGGCAAGAGACCCAGTACTTC. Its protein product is CASSVGGIGAGQETQYF.

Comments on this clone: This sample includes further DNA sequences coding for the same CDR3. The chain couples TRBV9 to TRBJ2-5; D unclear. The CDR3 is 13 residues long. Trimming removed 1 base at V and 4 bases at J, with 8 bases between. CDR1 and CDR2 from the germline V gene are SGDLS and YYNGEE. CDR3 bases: TGTGCCAGCAGCGTAAGCCCCACAGAGACCCAGTACTTC. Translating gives CASSVSPTETQYF.

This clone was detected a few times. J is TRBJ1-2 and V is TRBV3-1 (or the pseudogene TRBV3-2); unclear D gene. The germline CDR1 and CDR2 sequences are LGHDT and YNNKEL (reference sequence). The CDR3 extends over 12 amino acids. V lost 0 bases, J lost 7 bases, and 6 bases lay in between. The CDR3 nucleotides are TGTGCCAGCAGCCAAGATACGGGTGGCTACACCTTC. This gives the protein CASSQDTGGYTF.

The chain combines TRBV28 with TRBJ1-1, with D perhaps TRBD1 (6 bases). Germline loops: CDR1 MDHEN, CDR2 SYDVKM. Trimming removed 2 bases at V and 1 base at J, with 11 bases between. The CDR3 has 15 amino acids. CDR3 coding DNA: TGTGCCAGCAGTTTACGCGGGGGCCCGAACACTGAAGCTTTCTTT. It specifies CASSLRGGPNTEAFF.

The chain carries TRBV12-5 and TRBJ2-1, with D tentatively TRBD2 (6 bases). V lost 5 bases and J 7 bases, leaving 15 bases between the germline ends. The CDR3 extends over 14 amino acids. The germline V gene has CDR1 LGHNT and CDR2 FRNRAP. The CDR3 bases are TGTGCTAGTGGTATGGGGAGGCGTGGGAATGAGCAGTTCTTC. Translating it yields CASGMGRRGNEQFF. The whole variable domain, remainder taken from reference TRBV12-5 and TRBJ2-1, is DARVTQTPRHKVTEMGQEVTMRCQPILGHNTVFWYRQTMMQGLELLAYFRNRAPLDDSGMPKDRFSAEMPDATLATLKIQPSEPRDSAVYFCASGMGRRGNEQFFGPGTRLTVL.

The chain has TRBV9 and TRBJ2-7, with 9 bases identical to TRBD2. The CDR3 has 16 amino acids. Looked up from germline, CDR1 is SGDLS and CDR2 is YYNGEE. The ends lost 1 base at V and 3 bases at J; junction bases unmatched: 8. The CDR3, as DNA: TGTGCCAGCAGCGTAATGGCGGGAGGGGGGAGCTACGAGCAGTACTTC. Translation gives CASSVMAGGGSYEQYF.

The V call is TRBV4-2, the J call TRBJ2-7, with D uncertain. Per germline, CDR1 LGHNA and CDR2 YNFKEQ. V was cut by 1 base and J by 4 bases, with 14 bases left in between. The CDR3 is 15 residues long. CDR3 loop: CASSQAWRSDYEQYF. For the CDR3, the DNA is TGTGCCAGCAGCCAAGCCTGGCGGAGCGATTACGAGCAGTACTTC.